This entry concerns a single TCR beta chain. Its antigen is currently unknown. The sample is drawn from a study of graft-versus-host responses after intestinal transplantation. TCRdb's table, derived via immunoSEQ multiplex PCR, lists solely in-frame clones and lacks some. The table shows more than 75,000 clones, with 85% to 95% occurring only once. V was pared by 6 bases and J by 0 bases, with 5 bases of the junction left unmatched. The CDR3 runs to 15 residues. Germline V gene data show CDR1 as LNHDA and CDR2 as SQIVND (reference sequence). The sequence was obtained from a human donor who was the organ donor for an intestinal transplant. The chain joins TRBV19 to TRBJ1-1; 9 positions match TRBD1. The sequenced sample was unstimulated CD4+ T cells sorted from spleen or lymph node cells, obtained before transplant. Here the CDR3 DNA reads TGTGCCAGTAGCCCCGGGACAGGGATGAACACTGAAGCTTTCTTT. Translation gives CASSPGTGMNTEAFF.